The source of this TCR beta chain is a study of T cell changes during pregnancy in multiple sclerosis. TCRdb keeps only in-frame clones here, not all; method: immunoSEQ multiplex PCR. Found here are about 45,000 clones, about 91% of them singletons; the top ten hold about 3%. Germline loops: CDR1 LGHNA, CDR2 YSLEER. The V end was cut by 1 base, the J end by 4 bases, with 11 bases between. The CDR3 runs to 14 residues. This sequence joins TRBV4-3 and TRBJ2-7; the D gene is possibly TRBD2 (7 bases). This specimen was CD8+ T cells from peripheral blood mononuclear cells, taken in the second trimester of pregnancy. This TCR was sampled from a female donor with multiple sclerosis, enrolled in a pregnancy study. The CDR3 nucleotides are TGCGCCAGCAGCCAAGTTCGGGGGGCTTACGAGCAGTACTTC. Its protein is CASSQVRGAYEQYF.